This is a list of T cell receptor beta chains from one sample in a study of shared clonotypes between healthy human individuals. The protocol was immunoSEQ multiplex PCR, while the TCRdb copy is restricted to in-frame clones and leaves out a portion. Seen here are over 850,000 clones, roughly 74% observed once, and the top ten hold under 0.8%. Sequenced sample: memory CD4+ T cells from PBMCs. These receptors were taken from a young man in good health. Some clones in this sample may be carry-over from other donors' samples. Both conserved end residues are part of each CDR3. The D gene is left open where the match is weak. Size is omitted from some rows. Given values are once, few, many or a class for expanded clones.

J,D,size,V,DNA,CDR3
TRBJ2-3,.,.,TRBV5-1,TGCGCCAGCAGCTTGGGTGGCGGGCGGGCCGATACGCAGTATTTT,CASSLGGGRADTQYF
TRBJ1-4,.,.,TRBV28,TGTGCCGGCCAACTTGGGGAAAAACTGTTTTTT,CAGQLGEKLFF
TRBJ2-7,TRBD1,.,TRBV29-1,TGCAGCGTAGAGGGACAGCGCCGAGAGCAGTACTTC,CSVEGQRREQYF
TRBJ2-7,.,.,TRBV5-4,TGTGCCAGCAGCTTTCTACGGGGGACAGCCTACGAGCAGTACTTC,CASSFLRGTAYEQYF
TRBJ1-4,TRBD1,.,TRBV5-1,TGCGCCAGCAGCCCCATAAGGGGGGACAGTGAAAAACTGTTTTTT,CASSPIRGDSEKLFF
TRBJ2-2,TRBD2,.,TRBV2,TGTGCCAGCTCCGGACTAGCGGGAGGCACCGGGGAGCTGTTTTTT,CASSGLAGGTGELFF
TRBJ1-2,.,.,TRBV6-6,TGTGCCAGCAGTTACTGGATGGGGTATGGCTACACCTTC,CASSYWMGYGYTF
TRBJ2-2,.,.,TRBV5-1,TGCGCCAGCAGCTTGGGACTTACGGCCGGGGAGCTGTTTTTT,CASSLGLTAGELFF
TRBJ1-2,.,.,TRBV7-2,TGTGCCCCGGGGGGCCGGTACAACTATGGCTACACCTTC,CAPGGRYNYGYTF
TRBJ2-5,.,many,TRBV27,TGTGCCAGCAGTTTACTTACACAGGGTGGGGAGACCCAGTACTTC,CASSLLTQGGETQYF
TRBJ1-1,.,.,TRBV18,TGTGCCAGCTCACCAAACATGGGGACTGAAGCTTTCTTT,CASSPNMGTEAFF
TRBJ1-6,.,.,TRBV30,TGTGCCTGGAGTGTATCGGAGGATTCACCCCTCCACTTT,CAWSVSEDSPLHF
TRBJ1-2,TRBD1,.,TRBV2,TGTGCCAGCACTCGGACAGGGGGCTACACCTTC,CASTRTGGYTF
TRBJ2-3,.,once,TRBV11-3,TGTGCCAGCAGCTTTTCGGGGGCAGATACGCAGTATTTT,CASSFSGADTQYF
TRBJ2-7,.,.,TRBV5-1,TGCGCCAGCAGCCCCCAGCGGGCGGACTACTACGAGCAGTACTTC,CASSPQRADYYEQYF
TRBJ2-5,.,.,TRBV27,TGTGCCAGCAGGGAACTAGCCGGGAAAGAGACCCAGTACTTC,CASRELAGKETQYF
TRBJ2-7,.,.,TRBV11-2,TGTGCCAGCAGCTTAGAAGACAGGCTTATCCCCTACGAGCAGTACTTC,CASSLEDRLIPYEQYF
TRBJ2-7,TRBD1,.,TRBV4-3,TGCGCCAGCAGCAGCATCACGGGACAGGATACTACGAGGCAGTACTTC,CASSSITGQDTTRQYF
TRBJ1-2,.,few,TRBV2,TGTGCCAGCAGTGTTCTTGGGACGGACTATGGCTACACCTTC,CASSVLGTDYGYTF
TRBJ2-1,.,.,TRBV9,TGTGCCAGCGCTAAAGACACGGCAAGAAATGAGCAGTTCTTC,CASAKDTARNEQFF
TRBJ1-3,.,few,TRBV6-5,TGTGCCAGCAGTTACTCGATCGCCGTTGGAAACACCATATATTTT,CASSYSIAVGNTIYF
TRBJ2-1,TRBD2,few,TRBV14,TGTGCCAGCAGTCGGACTAGCGGGACTCCTTGGGCTGAGCAGTTCTTC,CASSRTSGTPWAEQFF
TRBJ2-7,.,.,TRBV9,TGTGCCAGCAGCGTAAGTCCAGTCCAAAACTACGAGCAGTACTTC,CASSVSPVQNYEQYF
TRBJ1-3,.,.,TRBV21-1,TGTGCCAGCAGCAGGGTCGGACAGGTCTCTGGAAACACCATATATTTT,CASSRVGQVSGNTIYF
TRBJ2-2,.,.,TRBV27,TGTGCCAGGACCCCGGGCAGGGCTAACACCGGGGAGCTGTTTTTT,CARTPGRANTGELFF
TRBJ1-1,.,.,TRBV28,TGTGCCAGCTGGGGAGAAACTGAAGCTTTCTTT,CASWGETEAFF